The 19 T cell receptor beta chains given below trace back to one sample, sequenced in a study of spatial heterogeneity in lung cancer. Whole-study findings and limits: Counts of expanded alpha and beta TCRs within tumors tracked the tumor nonsynonymous mutation count.

TCRdb called the 5' RACE reads again in MiXCR, with one record for every CDR3 protein. This table holds thousands of distinct CDR3 sequences, roughly 13% found once. No antigens are known for them. Time point denoted: sample taken at primary tumor resection. Sample: lung tumor tissue, taken at surgery. All receptors derive from a male donor with early-stage non-small cell lung cancer.

This clonotype showed up many times. This beta chain represents an off-target read in a library built for alpha chains; its size is of limited meaning. The chain carries TRBV9 and TRBJ2-5; D gene ambiguous. The CDR3 consists of 13 residues. Trimming cost V 3 bases and J 5 bases, with 11 bases left between them. Germline V gene sequence: CDR1 SGDLS, CDR2 YYNGEE. The CDR3 region is CASSGSPWETQYF. DNA for the CDR3: TGTGCCAGCAGCGGTTCGCCCTGGGAGACCCAGTACTTC.

This clonotype was picked up many times. As an off-target read in a library built for alpha chains, this beta chain has a frequency of little significance. The chain has TRBV6-2 or TRBV6-3 and TRBJ2-7; 8 positions match TRBD2. The CDR3 extends over 15 amino acids. After removal of 4 bases from V and 4 bases from J, the junction contained 9 bases not matched to a gene. Germline lookup yields CDR1 MNHEY and CDR2 SVGEGT. The CDR3 loop reads CASSSPGLGRYEQYF. Written as DNA, the CDR3 is TGTGCCAGCAGTTCCCCGGGACTAGGAAGGTACGAGCAGTACTTC.

This clonotype showed up many times. This beta chain is an unintended read in a library built for alpha chains; its size means little. This chain joins TRBV6-1 and TRBJ2-6; D call uncertain. The CDR3 is made up of 15 amino acids. Deletions cut 1 base from V and 0 bases from J, with 4 bases between. CDR1 and CDR2 (germline): MNHNS, SASEGT. The CDR3 reads CASSEGDSGANVLTF. The CDR3 DNA sequence: TGTGCCAGCAGTGAAGGGGACTCTGGGGCCAACGTCCTGACTTTC.

By proportion, this clonotype is medium-sized. Since it is a stray read in a library aimed at alpha chains, this beta chain has a size that is not meaningful. The chain carries TRBV6-2 or TRBV6-3 and TRBJ1-2, with unresolved D. Germline CDR1 MNHEY, CDR2 SVGEGT. CDR3 length: 15 residues. Trimming removed 6 bases at V and 4 bases at J, with 18 bases between. The CDR3 DNA reads TGTGCCAGCAGGGACGTGTTGAGAAACGGCTATGGCTACACCTTC. The encoded protein is CASRDVLRNGYGYTF.

As for this clonotype: With the library built for alpha chains, this beta chain is off target and its frequency is not meaningful. J is TRBJ1-1 and V is TRBV28; 10 bases are a match to TRBD1. The length of the CDR3 is 15 residues. The V gene end was trimmed by 6 bases and the J gene end by 3 bases; junction bases not matched to a gene: 7. Germline V lookup: CDR1 MDHEN, CDR2 SYDVKM. The CDR3 bases are TGTGCCAGCAGGGGGACAGGGGTTCGGGACACTGAAGCTTTCTTT. This sequence encodes CASRGTGVRDTEAFF.

This clonotype was seen at least ten times. This beta chain represents an off-target read in a library built for alpha chains; its size is of limited meaning. This chain uses TRBV3-2 with TRBJ2-3. TRBV3-2 is designated a pseudogene. CDR3 length: 18 residues. The chain's CDR3 is CASSQDSGRLHSTDTQYF. The CDR3 DNA sequence: TGTGCCAGCAGCCAAGATTCGGGCAGATTGCATTCGACAGATACGCAGTATTTT.

This clonotype has a count of ten or more. This beta chain is a stray sequence in a library constructed for alpha chains; its clone size is not meaningful. This chain's CDR3 is CASSFQGGGTEAFF. The CDR3 DNA reads as TGTGCCAGCAGTTTCCAGGGGGGAGGCACTGAAGCTTTCTTT. The chain joins TRBV12-3 or TRBV12-4 to TRBJ1-1; 7 bases align to TRBD1. CDR3 length equals 14 residues. V lost 3 bases, J lost 4 bases, and 5 bases stayed unmatched.

This clonotype counts as medium-sized. This beta chain lies outside the target of a library built for alpha chains; its clone size means little. V usage is TRBV24-1 and J usage is TRBJ2-1; D is uncertain. V lost 7 bases and J lost 0, with 6 bases in between. CDR3 length: 13 residues. The germline V gene encodes CDR1 KGHDR and CDR2 SFDVKD. The CDR3 loop reads CATRRGSYNEQFF. In DNA, the CDR3 is TGTGCCACCAGGCGCGGCTCCTACAATGAGCAGTTCTTC.

This clonotype showed up many times. Since the library was made to target alpha chains, this beta chain is a stray read and its abundance is not meaningful. This chain connects TRBV24-1 to TRBJ2-5; 11 positions match TRBD2. After removal of 5 bases from V and 2 bases from J, the junction contained 3 bases not matched to a gene. CDR3 length equals 15 residues. The germline V gene has CDR1 KGHDR and CDR2 SFDVKD. This CDR3 reads CATSGLAGKQETQYF. For the CDR3, the DNA is TGTGCCACCAGTGGACTAGCGGGGAAACAAGAGACCCAGTACTTC.

This clonotype is labeled medium-sized. Because this beta chain is a stray read in a library intended to capture alpha chains, its abundance should not be given much weight. The chain uses TRBV19 and TRBJ2-1, with 13 positions matching TRBD2. The germline V gene encodes CDR1 LNHDA and CDR2 SQIVND (reference sequence). This CDR3 comprises 16 residues. With V trimmed by 5 bases and J by 9 bases, 10 bases remained unmatched. CDR3 DNA sequence: TGTGCCAGTAGTTCCAGACTAGCGGGGGGCCTTGGTGAGCAGTTCTTC. Encoded protein: CASSSRLAGGLGEQFF.

This clonotype has a count of ten or more. Being off target in a library aimed at alpha chains, this beta chain has a size of little meaning. The V gene is TRBV24-1, the J gene TRBJ2-3; TRBD2 agrees at 7 bases. CDR3 length equals 15 residues. The V segment lost 9 bases and the J segment 2 bases; nucleotides outside the gene matches: 10. In germline, CDR1 is KGHDR, CDR2 SFDVKD. The CDR3 nucleotides read TGTGCCACCTCAAAGCGGGACGGATTCACAGATACGCAGTATTTT. Protein: CATSKRDGFTDTQYF.

This clonotype showed up many times. A library made for alpha chains picked up this beta chain off target, so its size means little. The chain couples TRBV18 to TRBJ2-5; a weak D match, TRBD1 (6 bases). Between the trimmed V and J ends, which lost 3 bases and 5 bases, there was a span of 10 bases. The CDR3 contains 13 residues. The V gene's germline CDR1 is KGHSH and CDR2 LQKENI. CDR3 DNA: TGTGCCAGCTCACCCCGACAGGAGGAGACCCAGTACTTC. Its protein product is CASSPRQEETQYF.

This clonotype was seen repeatedly, ten times or more. Because this beta chain is a stray read in a library intended to capture alpha chains, its abundance should not be given much weight. The chain combines TRBV25-1 with TRBJ1-6; TRBD1 might be the D (5 bases). Trimming cost V 4 bases and J 3 bases, with 16 bases left between them. The CDR3 sequence is 17 residues long. CDR1 and CDR2 from the germline V gene are MGHDK and SYGVNS. The CDR3 protein is CASSAGTRAGYNSPLHF. The CDR3 DNA reads as TGTGCCAGCAGTGCGGGGACCCGAGCAGGCTATAATTCACCCCTCCACTTT.

Notes on this clonotype: This beta chain is a stray read from a library made for alpha chains; its abundance is not meaningful. This chain links TRBV29-1 with TRBJ2-5; D remains unclear. CDR3 length: 14 residues. V gave up 4 bases and J gave up 3 bases, with 15 bases separating them. Germline CDR1 SQVTM, CDR2 ANQGSEA. CDR3 protein: CSVARQTPKETQYF. In DNA, the CDR3 is TGCAGCGTTGCTCGGCAGACTCCCAAAGAGACCCAGTACTTC.

This clonotype was recorded at least ten times. This beta chain is a stray sequence in a library constructed for alpha chains; its clone size is not meaningful. The chain couples TRBV12-3 or TRBV12-4 to TRBJ2-7; 7 bases are a match to TRBD1. There are 12 residues in the CDR3. J lost 2 bases, V lost 9 bases, and 4 bases had no gene match. The CDR3 nucleotides read TGTGCCAGATGGACAGGCCCCTACGAGCAGTACTTC. Translation: CARWTGPYEQYF.

This clonotype is labeled medium-sized (0.01 to 0.1%). This beta chain came through as a stray read in a library set up for alpha chains, and its size says little. V usage is TRBV7-2 and J usage is TRBJ1-1; no clear D. The CDR3 is made up of 13 amino acids. Germline CDR1 reads SGHTA; CDR2 reads FQGNSA. Trimming pared 4 bases from V and 1 base from J, leaving 7 bases between. DNA of the CDR3: TGTGCCAGCAGCTCCAACCCGAACACTGAAGCTTTCTTT. Translating it yields CASSSNPNTEAFF.

This clonotype was counted ten times or more. This beta chain is off target for a library built for alpha chains, so its abundance means little. This chain connects TRBV11-3 to TRBJ2-1; D gene ambiguous. V was trimmed by 2 bases and J by 5 bases, leaving 7 bases between them. The V gene's germline CDR1 is SGHNT and CDR2 YENEEA. The CDR3 covers 13 residues. CDR3 sequence (DNA): TGTGCCAGCAGCTTATGGGCCGACAATGAGCAGTTCTTC. This translates into CASSLWADNEQFF.

This clonotype came up many times. This beta chain is an off-target read within a library intended for alpha chains, so its frequency means little. This rearrangement joins TRBV4-2 to TRBJ1-2; 9 nucleotides agree with TRBD1. The CDR3 contains 15 residues. Germline CDR1 reads LGHNA; CDR2 reads YNFKEQ. V shed 1 base and J 7 bases; nucleotides not matched to a gene: 7. CDR3 sequence: CASSQGGRDRVGYTF. CDR3 in DNA: TGTGCCAGCAGCCAAGGGGGCCGGGACAGGGTTGGCTACACCTTC.

This clonotype came up many times. This beta chain represents an off-target read in a library built for alpha chains; its size is of limited meaning. This chain joins TRBV20-1 and TRBJ2-1; no firm D call. Germline CDR1 DFQATT, CDR2 SNEGSKA (reference sequence). Deletions cut 6 bases from V and 7 bases from J, with 13 bases between. The length of the CDR3 is 12 residues. The CDR3 reads CSAKDFLNEQFF. In nucleotides, the CDR3 is TGCAGTGCCAAAGATTTCCTAAATGAGCAGTTCTTC.